Listed here are 15 T cell receptor beta chains from one sample, sequenced in a study of radiotherapy plus CTLA-4 blockade in lung cancer. The assay was immunoSEQ multiplex PCR, and TCRdb's table has in-frame clones only and misses some. The sample yields tens of thousands of clones, under 80% seen once. The source was peripheral blood, collected from a patient treated with radiotherapy plus ipilimumab. These TCRs come from a human donor with non-small cell lung cancer who had a complete response to radiotherapy plus ipilimumab.

The chain is built from TRBV28 and TRBJ2-6; 9 nucleotides line up with TRBD1. CDR3 size: 18 residues. V lost 2 bases, J lost 0 bases, and 5 bases stayed unmatched. Germline assignment: CDR1 MDHEN and CDR2 SYDVKM. The CDR3 nucleotides read TGTGCCAGCAGTTTAATCGGGACAGGGTTCTCTGGGGCCAACGTCCTGACTTTC. Protein sequence: CASSLIGTGFSGANVLTF.

As DNA, the CDR3 is TGTGCCAGCAGCCCGGGCGGGGTTTCGGGGGAGCTGTTTTTT. The encoded protein is CASSPGGVSGELFF. The chain uses TRBV9 and TRBJ2-2, with a tentative D call TRBD2 (6 bases). CDR3 length: 14 amino acids. Germline V gene data show CDR1 as SGDLS and CDR2 as YYNGEE. Trimming took 4 bases from V and 8 from J, leaving 15 bases between them.

The V call is TRBV4-3, the J call TRBJ2-1; 10 nucleotides match TRBD2. With V trimmed by 1 base and J by 5 bases, 8 bases remained unmatched. Germline CDR1 and CDR2: LGHNA and YSLEER. This CDR3 comprises 17 residues. CDR3 sequence reads: CASSQAALLAGNNEQFF. CDR3 nucleotides: TGCGCCAGCAGCCAAGCCGCCCTACTAGCGGGAAACAATGAGCAGTTCTTC.

This clone was counted once. The rearrangement links TRBV5-1 to TRBJ1-5; D unresolved. Per germline, CDR1 SGHRS and CDR2 YFSETQ. The CDR3 is made up of 13 amino acids. Trimming pared 0 bases from V and 9 bases from J, leaving 10 bases between. The CDR3 region is CASSLEGGGPQHF. CDR3 nucleotide sequence: TGCGCCAGCAGCTTGGAGGGCGGAGGGCCCCAGCATTTT. The whole variable domain, filled in from reference TRBV5-1 and TRBJ1-5, reads KAGVTQTPRYLIKTRGQQVTLSCSPISGHRSVSWYQQTPGQGLQFLFEYFSETQRNKGNFPGRFSGRQFSNSRSEMNVSTLELGDSALYLCASSLEGGGPQHFGDGTRLSIL.

This clone has a handful of counts. The chain is built from TRBV29-1 and TRBJ1-1; 7 bases match TRBD1. The V gene's germline CDR1 is SQVTM and CDR2 ANQGSEA. Germline trimming cut 8 bases from V and 2 bases from J; bases unmatched to any gene: 8. The CDR3 has 13 amino acids. The CDR3 spells CSIFRDSNTEAFF. CDR3 nucleotides: TGCAGCATCTTCCGGGACAGCAACACTGAAGCTTTCTTT.

The chain joins TRBV7-2 to TRBJ1-4; perhaps TRBD1 as D (5 bases). This CDR3 spans 15 amino acids. CDR1 SGHTA and CDR2 FQGNSA come from the germline V gene. V lost 5 bases, J lost 11 bases, and 21 bases lay in between. The CDR3 spells CASSPPGVPGGKLFF. DNA for the CDR3: TGTGCCAGCAGCCCCCCGGGAGTGCCGGGGGGGAAACTGTTTTTT.

This rearrangement joins TRBV30 to TRBJ2-1; 11 bases align to TRBD2. The CDR3 runs 14 residues. The V segment lost 5 bases and the J segment 6 bases; nucleotides outside the gene matches: 6. The germline V gene has CDR1 GTSNPN and CDR2 SVGIG (reference sequence). The CDR3 spells CAWGSGGATNEQFF. The CDR3 nucleotides read TGTGCCTGGGGTAGCGGGGGGGCGACCAATGAGCAGTTCTTC. The full variable domain, in which reference TRBV30 and TRBJ2-1 provide the parts outside the CDR3, is SQTIHQWPATLVQPVGSPLSLECTVEGTSNPNLYWYRQAAGRGLQLLFYSVGIGQISSEVPQNLSASRPQDRQFILSSKKLLLSDSGFYLCAWGSGGATNEQFFGPGTRLTVL.

V and J are TRBV5-1 and TRBJ2-1, with D possibly being TRBD2 (5 bases). This CDR3 spans 14 amino acids. Deletions cut 0 bases from V and 8 bases from J, with 12 bases between. Germline V gene sequence: CDR1 SGHRS, CDR2 YFSETQ. The CDR3 reads CASSLVPGSDEQFF. The CDR3 nucleotides read TGCGCCAGCAGCTTGGTTCCGGGATCGGATGAGCAGTTCTTC.

The J gene is TRBJ2-2, the V gene TRBV7-8, with D possibly being TRBD1 (6 bases). CDR1 is SGHVS and CDR2 is FQNEAQ in the germline V gene. With 6 bases removed from V and 1 base from J, the gap between germline ends came to 9 bases. This CDR3 has 14 residues. In nucleotides, the CDR3 is TGTGCCAGCAGTTTGGGACAGAACACCGGGGAGCTGTTTTTT. Protein product: CASSLGQNTGELFF.

The chain links TRBV6-5 to TRBJ1-6, with 9 positions matching TRBD1. This CDR3 has 14 residues. After removal of 5 bases from V and 9 bases from J, the junction contained 5 bases not matched to a gene. Germline CDR1 MNHEY, CDR2 SVGAGI. DNA of the CDR3: TGTGCCAGCAGTAGAGACAGGGGGAGTTCACCCCTCCACTTT. It specifies CASSRDRGSSPLHF.

There are a few counts of this clone. This rearrangement joins TRBV19 to TRBJ1-5; 10 bases align to TRBD1. The J segment lost 6 bases and the V segment lost 7 bases, leaving 12 bases of the junction unmatched. Germline V CDR1 and CDR2: LNHDA, SQIVND (reference sequence). This CDR3 comprises 16 residues. CDR3 DNA: TGTGCCAGTATGGGGAGGGACAGGGGAGTCGGTCAGCCCCAGCATTTT. Protein sequence: CASMGRDRGVGQPQHF.

This clone was detected a few times. The gene calls are TRBV5-8 and TRBJ1-2, with D possibly being TRBD1 (5 bases). Per germline, CDR1 SGHTS and CDR2 YDEGEE. The CDR3 is made up of 15 amino acids. Deletions cut 5 bases from V and 0 bases from J, with 14 bases between. DNA of the CDR3: TGTGCCAGCAGTCTCCAGGGTAGCCCTAACTATGGCTACACCTTC. It encodes CASSLQGSPNYGYTF. Supplemented by reference TRBV5-8 and TRBJ1-2, the full variable domain reads EAGVTQSPTHLIKTRGQQATLRCSPISGHTSVYWYQQALGLGLQFLLWYDEGEERNRGNFPPRFSGRQFPNYSSELNVNALELEDSALYLCASSLQGSPNYGYTFGSGTRLTVV.

V usage is TRBV11-2 and J usage is TRBJ1-1; D may be TRBD1 (5 bases). The CDR3 consists of 15 residues. With 1 base removed from V and 4 bases from J, the gap between germline ends came to 13 bases. Germline CDR1 SGHAT, CDR2 FQNNGV. Here the CDR3 reads CASSLVRGWGTEAFF. CDR3 bases: TGTGCCAGCAGCTTAGTAAGGGGCTGGGGCACTGAAGCTTTCTTT.

The gene calls are TRBV5-1 and TRBJ2-5, with D maybe TRBD1 (6 bases). CDR3 size: 12 residues. V was trimmed by 5 bases and J by 1 base, leaving 6 bases between them. Germline CDR1 and CDR2: SGHRS and YFSETQ. CDR3 coding DNA: TGCGCCAGCAGGACAGGCCAAGAGACCCAGTACTTC. Its protein product is CASRTGQETQYF.

This clone was observed a few times. The V gene is TRBV18, the J gene TRBJ2-2, with 7 bases fitting TRBD1. CDR1 and CDR2 (germline): KGHSH, LQKENI. V trimming: 4 bases; J trimming: 0 bases; junction bases outside the gene matches: 5. This CDR3 is 16 amino acids long. CDR3 region: CASSRGTASNTGELFF. The CDR3 DNA is TGTGCCAGCTCACGAGGGACAGCTTCGAACACCGGGGAGCTGTTTTTT.